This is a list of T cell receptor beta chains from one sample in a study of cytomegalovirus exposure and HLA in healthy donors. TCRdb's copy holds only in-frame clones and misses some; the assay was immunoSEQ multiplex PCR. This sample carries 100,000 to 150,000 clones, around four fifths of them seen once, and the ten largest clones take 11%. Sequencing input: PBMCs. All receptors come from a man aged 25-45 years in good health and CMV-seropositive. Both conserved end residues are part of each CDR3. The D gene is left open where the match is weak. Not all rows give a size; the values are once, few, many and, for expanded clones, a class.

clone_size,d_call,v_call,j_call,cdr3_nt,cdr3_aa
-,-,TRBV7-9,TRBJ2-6,TGTGCCAGCAGATATATACGGGACACTTCTGGGGCCAACGTCCTGACTTTC,CASRYIRDTSGANVLTF
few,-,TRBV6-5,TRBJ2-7,TGTGCCAGCAGTTACGGGAGTGGGCGCCCCTACGAGCAGTACTTC,CASSYGSGRPYEQYF
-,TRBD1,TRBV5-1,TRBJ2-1,TGCGCCAGCAGCTTGGGACAGGGGTGGAATGAGCAGTTCTTC,CASSLGQGWNEQFF
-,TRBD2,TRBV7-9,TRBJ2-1,TGTGCCAGCAGCCATGGGACTAGCGTGGAGCAGTTCTTC,CASSHGTSVEQFF
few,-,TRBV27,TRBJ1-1,TGTGCCAGCAGACCCACCGAGATGAACACTGAAGCTTTCTTT,CASRPTEMNTEAFF
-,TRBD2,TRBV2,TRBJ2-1,TGTGCCAGCAGGGGCGGGGGACTCTACAATGAGCAGTTCTTC,CASRGGGLYNEQFF
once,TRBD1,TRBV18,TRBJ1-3,TGTGCCAGCTCAAGGGACAGGGAAGGCTCCGGAAACACCATATATTTT,CASSRDREGSGNTIYF
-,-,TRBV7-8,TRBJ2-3,TGTGCCAGCAGCTCCATCCGTGCGGGAAACGGTCTAAATACGCAGTATTTT,CASSSIRAGNGLNTQYF
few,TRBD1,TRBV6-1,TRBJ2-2,TGTGCCAGCAGGGGAGACAGGGGGCCGTCCGGGGAGCTGTTTTTT,CASRGDRGPSGELFF
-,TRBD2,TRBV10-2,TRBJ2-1,TGCGCCAGCAGTGAAACTAGCGGGACACACAATGAGCAGTTCTTC,CASSETSGTHNEQFF
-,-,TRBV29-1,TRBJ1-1,TGCAGCGCCGGCGGGGGCACCTCCCAAAGGGCGAACACTGAAGCTTTCTTT,CSAGGGTSQRANTEAFF
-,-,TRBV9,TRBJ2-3,TGTGCCAGCAGCCCTTATCGTGATACGCAGTATTTT,CASSPYRDTQYF
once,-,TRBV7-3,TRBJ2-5,TGTGCCAGCAGCGTCGTAGGGAGGGAGACCCAGTACTTC,CASSVVGRETQYF
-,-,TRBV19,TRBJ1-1,TGTGCCAGTAGCCGGGGACGGGGGAGTAGGGCTGAAGCTTTCTTT,CASSRGRGSRAEAFF
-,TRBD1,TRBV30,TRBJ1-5,TGTGCCTGGAGCACCGGGACAGGTCTTAGCAATCAGCCCCAGCATTTT,CAWSTGTGLSNQPQHF
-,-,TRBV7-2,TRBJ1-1,TGTGCCAGCAGCTTATTGGGCACGAACACTGAAGCTTTCTTT,CASSLLGTNTEAFF